The sequence of this T cell receptor beta chain was determined in a study of T-cell reconstitution after alpha-beta-depleted transplantation in children. Overall study results and limits: A year had passed since transplant, and T-cell counts and diversity by then came mostly from newly produced T cells.

In its sample, this clonotype was seen many times. The antigen remains undetermined. Molecular barcoding with unique molecular identifiers was used for the TCRbeta library. MiXCR was run by TCRdb on the PCR reads, yielding one entry per CDR3 protein. The sample contains roughly 70,000 distinct CDR3 sequences, approximately 5% of which appear only once. The CDR3 is 12 amino acids. V lost 6 bases, J lost 8 bases, and 8 bases lay in between. The origin of this receptor is a boy younger than two who had a stem cell transplant for acute myeloid leukemia, so the T cells may come from the graft donor. Sequencing used PBMCs, mostly from graft donor cells, obtained 180 days after TCRalphabeta/CD19-depleted stem cell transplant. J is TRBJ1-6 and V is TRBV12-3 or TRBV12-4; D is uncertain. CDR3 in amino acids: CASRRDHSPLHF. CDR3 coding DNA: TGTGCCAGCAGAAGGGATCATTCACCCCTCCACTTT.